This T cell receptor beta chain was recorded in a study of blood T cell repertoires in COVID-19. Study context: Both acute and convalescent COVID-19 samples were obtained from the United States, Italy and Spain.

Clones were read by immunoSEQ multiplex PCR, and TCRdb kept only the in-frame ones, dropping some. The sample shows over 200,000 clones, 70% to 90% of them seen only once. Unmatched junction bases numbered 8, after V lost 4 bases and J lost 2 bases. From germline, CDR1 is KGHSH and CDR2 LQKENI. CDR3 length equals 15 residues. The chain joins TRBV18 to TRBJ2-7, with 7 bases identical to TRBD1. The sequencing sample was made of peripheral blood. The clonotype was recovered from a woman between 65 and 79 years old with active or convalescent COVID-19. DNA for the CDR3: TGTGCCAGCTCACTAGGGACAGTGGTTACCTACGAGCAGTACTTC. This gives the protein CASSLGTVVTYEQYF.